This passage covers 31 T cell receptor beta chains from one sample sequenced in a study of low-dose radiotherapy and immunotherapy resistance in tumors. The time point was: before trial treatment. With TRAV- and TRBV-specific primers, first-strand cDNA was made, covering the alpha and beta chains. With a constant-region primer and a V-primer adapter, TCRs were subjected to roughly 18 PCR cycles of amplification. TCRdb analysed the reads with MiXCR anew, one entry per CDR3 protein. Of about 60,000 distinct CDR3 sequences in the sample, 20% to 25% were seen once. Sequenced here: PBMCs, sampled before treatment. The source of these receptors is a male donor with prostate cancer.

Ten or more counts support this clonotype. The gene calls are TRBV27 and TRBJ2-2; no firm D call. The CDR3 covers 19 residues. Germline assignment: CDR1 MNHEY and CDR2 SMNVEV (reference sequence). V was trimmed by 1 base and J by 0 bases, leaving 18 bases between them. In nucleotides, the CDR3 is TGTGCCAGCAGTTTATTTTCGGCCGCCTTGACCGCGAACACCGGGGAGCTGTTTTTT. As protein: CASSLFSAALTANTGELFF.

The chain joins TRBV2 to TRBJ2-3; TRBD2 aligns across 9 bases. Losses at the gene ends were 11 bases for V and 2 bases for J; bases not matched to a gene: 8. CDR1 and CDR2 (germline): SNHLY, FYNNEI. The CDR3 has 14 residues. The chain's CDR3 is CALRLAALTDTQYF. CDR3 in DNA: TGTGCCCTCCGACTAGCGGCCCTCACAGATACGCAGTATTTT.

This clonotype was counted many times. The J gene is TRBJ1-1, the V gene TRBV7-3; the D is unclear. Looked up from germline, CDR1 is SGHTA and CDR2 is FQGTGA. The CDR3 has 13 residues. Trimming cost V 1 base and J 5 bases, with 8 bases left between them. CDR3: CASSLSLGTEAFF. In DNA form, the CDR3 reads TGTGCCAGCAGCTTAAGCCTCGGGACTGAAGCTTTCTTT. The full variable domain, with the rest looked up from reference TRBV7-3 and TRBJ1-1, is GAGVSQTPSNKVTEKGKYVELRCDPISGHTALYWYRQSLGQGPEFLIYFQGTGAADDSGLPNDRFFAVRPEGSVSTLKIQRTERGDSAVYLCASSLSLGTEAFFGQGTRLTVV.

This clonotype appeared many times. This rearrangement joins TRBV20-1 to TRBJ2-3, with TRBD2 matching 10 bases. Germline V gene lookup returns CDR1 DFQATT and CDR2 SNEGSKA (reference sequence). With V trimmed by 6 bases and J by 3 bases, 9 bases remained unmatched. The length of the CDR3 is 15 residues. The CDR3: CSAGTAGGGTDTQYF. Here the CDR3 DNA reads TGCAGTGCGGGGACAGCGGGGGGGGGGACAGATACGCAGTATTTT.

V usage is TRBV2 and J usage is TRBJ2-1; 7 nucleotides agree with TRBD1. Germline CDR1 SNHLY, CDR2 FYNNEI. J was trimmed by 9 bases and V by 7 bases; bases with no gene match: 6. The CDR3 has 12 residues. The CDR3 here is CASKKTGPEQFF. The CDR3, as DNA: TGTGCCAGCAAAAAGACAGGGCCTGAGCAGTTCTTC. The full variable domain, completed using reference TRBV2 and TRBJ2-1, is EPEVTQTPSHQVTQMGQEVILRCVPISNHLYFYWYRQILGQKVEFLVSFYNNEISEKSEIFDDQFSVERPDGSNFTLKIRSTKLEDSAMYFCASKKTGPEQFFGPGTRLTVL.

In the case of this clonotype: Only one base separates this from a far larger clonotype, so it likely reflects a read error. The chain recombines TRBV13 with TRBJ2-5, with D hard to call. V was shortened by 7 bases and J by 2 bases, with 8 bases between the two germline ends. The CDR3 runs 12 residues. In germline, CDR1 is PRHDT, CDR2 FYEKMQ (reference sequence). The CDR3 nucleotides are TGTGCCAGCAAACATCTTCAAGAGACCCAGTACTTC. Its protein product is CASKHLQETQYF.

The table lists this clonotype with many counts. V is TRBV11-1 and J is TRBJ2-1, with a weak D call TRBD1 (7 bases). Germline V lookup: CDR1 SGHAT, CDR2 FQDESV (reference sequence). CDR3 length: 14 residues. The V gene lost 3 bases and the J gene lost 8 bases, with 14 bases spanning the gap. The CDR3 DNA reads TGTGCCAGCAGCTTCAGGCAGGGGGGCGATGAGCAGTTCTTC. It codes for CASSFRQGGDEQFF.

Many counts were recorded for this clonotype. The J gene is TRBJ1-1, the V gene TRBV19; D not resolved. This CDR3 is 13 amino acids long. Germline CDR1 and CDR2: LNHDA and SQIVND (reference sequence). V was cut by 3 bases and J by 2 bases, with 7 bases left in between. CDR3 loop: CASSIRHNTEAFF. CDR3 nucleotides: TGTGCCAGTAGTATTAGACATAACACTGAAGCTTTCTTT.

This clonotype was counted at least ten times. The V gene is TRBV19, the J gene TRBJ1-4, with a possible D match to TRBD1 (6 bases). Germline V gene sequence: CDR1 LNHDA, CDR2 SQIVND (reference sequence). The length of the CDR3 is 12 residues. V lost 7 bases and J 12 bases, leaving 15 bases between the germline ends. CDR3 in DNA: TGTGCCAGTAAACAGGGAAATGCGGAACTGTTTTTT. As protein: CASKQGNAELFF.

This clonotype was seen just once. The chain combines TRBV20-1 with TRBJ2-6; D unresolved. CDR3 length equals 13 residues. The ends were cut back, 5 bases at V and 2 bases at J, with 7 bases in the middle. Germline V lookup: CDR1 DFQATT, CDR2 SNEGSKA (reference sequence). Here the CDR3 DNA reads TGCAGTGCTGTGGACGCTGGGGCCAACGTCCTGACTTTC. Translation gives CSAVDAGANVLTF.

J is TRBJ2-7 and V is TRBV7-1; perhaps D is TRBD1 or TRBD2 (6 bases each). TRBV7-1 is noted as an ORF with a role that remains uncertain. Trimming shortened V by 5 bases and J by 4 bases, and 18 bases separated the two germline ends. CDR3 size: 15 residues. In nucleotides, the CDR3 is TGTGCCAGCAGCCGAGCCGGAGGGACAAAATACGAGCAGTACTTC. This gives the protein CASSRAGGTKYEQYF.

This clonotype was seen a handful of times. CDR3: CASSPTGQANYGYTF. As DNA, the CDR3 is TGTGCCAGCTCACCCACGGGACAGGCTAACTATGGCTACACCTTC. The chain combines TRBV18 with TRBJ1-2; 8 bases align to TRBD1. Losses at the gene ends were 3 bases for V and 0 bases for J; bases not matched to a gene: 3. Per the germline V gene, CDR1 is KGHSH and CDR2 is LQKENI. CDR3 length: 15 amino acids. Variable domain in full (rest from reference TRBV18 and TRBJ1-2): NAGVMQNPRHLVRRRGQEARLRCSPMKGHSHVYWYRQLPEEGLKFMVYLQKENIIDESGMPKERFSAEFPKEGPSILRIQQVVRGDSAAYFCASSPTGQANYGYTFGSGTRLTVV.

V and J are TRBV3-1 and TRBJ2-3, with D perhaps matching TRBD2 (5 bases). Germline CDR1 and CDR2: LGHDT and YNNKEL (reference sequence). The CDR3 runs 14 residues. V was trimmed by 0 bases and J by 2 bases, leaving 6 bases between them. The CDR3 nucleotides are TGTGCCAGCAGCCAAGAAGCGGCCACAGATACGCAGTATTTT. It translates to CASSQEAATDTQYF.

This clonotype was seen repeatedly, ten times or more. The rearrangement joins TRBV25-1 to TRBJ2-1; weak D call: TRBD2 (6 bases). CDR1 is MGHDK, CDR2 SYGVNS, per germline. V lost 6 bases, J lost 4 bases, and 16 bases lay in between. The CDR3 covers 15 residues. The DNA of the CDR3 is TGTGCCAGCAGAGGCCCGGGCGGGGAGTACAATGAGCAGTTCTTC. Translating it yields CASRGPGGEYNEQFF. The variable domain in full, with the rest retrieved from reference TRBV25-1 and TRBJ2-1, is EADIYQTPRYLVIGTGKKITLECSQTMGHDKMYWYQQDPGMELHLIHYSYGVNSTEKGDLSSESTVSRIRTEHFPLTLESARPSHTSQYLCASRGPGGEYNEQFFGPGTRLTVL.

The chain uses TRBV7-9 and TRBJ2-2; 8 bases are shared with TRBD2. Germline V CDR1 and CDR2: SEHNR, FQNEAQ (reference sequence). The CDR3 is 15 residues long. V gave up 4 bases and J gave up 2 bases; unmatched junction bases: 3. The CDR3 DNA is TGTGCCAGCAGCTCACTAGCGGATAACACCGGGGAGCTGTTTTTT. This translates into CASSSLADNTGELFF.

The rearrangement links TRBV27 to TRBJ1-1; 11 bases fit TRBD1. The J segment lost 11 bases and the V segment lost 6 bases, leaving 11 bases of the junction unmatched. CDR3 length: 14 amino acids. Germline V lookup: CDR1 MNHEY, CDR2 SMNVEV (reference sequence). CDR3 sequence reads: CASSLTGTGGRAFF. The DNA for the CDR3 is TGTGCCAGCAGCTTGACCGGGACAGGGGGACGGGCTTTCTTT.

This clonotype came up once. The rearrangement uses TRBV5-8 and TRBJ2-2; D remains unclear. The germline gives CDR1 SGHTS, CDR2 YDEGEE. The CDR3 extends over 16 amino acids. V dropped 4 bases and J dropped 1 base, with 14 bases sitting between them. The CDR3 spells CASSPEAQQNTGELFF. DNA for the CDR3: TGTGCCAGCAGCCCAGAGGCGCAGCAGAACACCGGGGAGCTGTTTTTT.

This clonotype was counted ten times or more. The chain carries TRBV5-4 and TRBJ2-3; D not certain. The CDR3 consists of 12 residues. Deletions cut 7 bases from V and 0 bases from J, with 6 bases between. The germline CDR1 and CDR2 sequences are SGHNT and YYREEE (reference sequence). The CDR3 spells CASRKSTDTQYF. CDR3 nucleotide sequence: TGTGCCAGCCGAAAGAGCACAGATACGCAGTATTTT.

The rearrangement links TRBV2 to TRBJ2-4; the D is unclear. The V gene's germline CDR1 is SNHLY and CDR2 FYNNEI. Trimming pared 7 bases from V and 0 bases from J, leaving 4 bases between. The CDR3 extends over 12 amino acids. CDR3 nucleotide sequence: TGTGCCAGCAAGTTAGCCAAAAACATTCAGTACTTC. This gives the protein CASKLAKNIQYF.

This clonotype was seen many times. The chain links TRBV6-2 or TRBV6-3 to TRBJ2-2, with D unclear. The germline V and J ends were trimmed by 4 bases and 4 bases, with 7 bases remaining between them. Germline V CDR1 and CDR2: MNHEY, SVGEGT. This CDR3 comprises 13 residues. The CDR3 bases are TGTGCCAGCAGTTCCCCAGCCACCGGGGAGCTGTTTTTT. It is translated as CASSSPATGELFF.

This clonotype was counted at least ten times. The gene calls are TRBV20-1 and TRBJ2-7; 8 nucleotides line up with TRBD1. Looked up from germline, CDR1 is DFQATT and CDR2 is SNEGSKA (reference sequence). The CDR3 is 15 residues long. V dropped 1 base and J dropped 7; count of bases not matched to a gene: 12. CDR3 in amino acids: CSARVLRTGTGEQYF. CDR3 nucleotide sequence: TGCAGTGCTAGAGTTCTACGGACAGGGACGGGGGAGCAGTACTTC.

The chain couples TRBV3-1 to TRBJ2-5, with 15 bases fitting TRBD2. Germline V gene sequence: CDR1 LGHDT, CDR2 YNNKEL (reference sequence). The junction had 7 bases not matched to a gene; V was cut back by 4 bases and J by 1 base. The CDR3 spans 18 residues. The DNA for the CDR3 is TGTGCCAGCAGCCCGGGACTAGCGGGGGGAACAATCCAAGAGACCCAGTACTTC. Translated: CASSPGLAGGTIQETQYF.

This clonotype was observed once. The chain carries TRBV27 and TRBJ1-5; 7 bases are a match to TRBD1. CDR1 and CDR2 from the germline V gene are MNHEY and SMNVEV (reference sequence). This CDR3 region has 13 residues. V dropped 2 bases and J dropped 7; count of bases not matched to a gene: 2. The CDR3 is CASSLQGGQPQHF. CDR3 DNA sequence: TGTGCCAGCAGTTTACAGGGGGGACAGCCCCAGCATTTT.

This clonotype was seen once. This probably arose from a read error, given a far larger clone one base away. The chain links TRBV5-3 to TRBJ2-7, with 8 bases aligning to TRBD1. TRBV5-3 carries the ORF label, with uncertain function. J was trimmed by 8 bases and V by 8 bases; bases with no gene match: 15. The length of the CDR3 is 14 residues. The CDR3 loop reads CASSQDRGVYKQYF. The CDR3 DNA reads as TGTGCCAGCAGTCAAGACAGGGGAGTATACAAGCAGTACTTC.

This clonotype is deemed medium-sized (0.01 to 0.1%). The V gene is TRBV10-3, the J gene TRBJ2-1, with 9 bases fitting TRBD2. J gave up 7 bases and V 7 bases, and 11 bases lay outside the gene matches. The length of the CDR3 is 15 residues. CDR1 ENHRY and CDR2 SYGVKD come from the germline V gene. CDR3 protein: CAITPSGMPFNEQFF. The CDR3 DNA reads as TGTGCCATCACCCCTAGCGGGATGCCTTTTAATGAGCAGTTCTTC.

This clonotype was seen many times. The chain uses TRBV3-1 and TRBJ2-7; perhaps TRBD2 as D (5 bases). This CDR3 is built from 15 residues. Trimming shortened V by 4 bases and J by 1 base, and 14 bases separated the two germline ends. Germline V gene lookup returns CDR1 LGHDT and CDR2 YNNKEL (reference sequence). DNA of the CDR3: TGTGCCAGCAGCCCTTTTAGTGGAGGATCCTACGAGCAGTACTTC. Translating it yields CASSPFSGGSYEQYF.

V is TRBV4-1 and J is TRBJ2-5, with D perhaps TRBD1 or TRBD2 (6 bases each). Trimming pared 1 base from V and 4 bases from J, leaving 10 bases between. The germline V gene encodes CDR1 MGHRA and CDR2 YSYEKL. The CDR3 length is 14 residues. For the CDR3, the DNA is TGCGCCAGCAGCCAAGTTTGGGGGGCAGAGACCCAGTACTTC. Translation: CASSQVWGAETQYF.

This clonotype appeared many times. The chain joins TRBV27 to TRBJ2-3; D not certain. The CDR3 contains 16 residues. Trimming pared 5 bases from V and 1 base from J, leaving 16 bases between. CDR1 is MNHEY, CDR2 SMNVEV, per germline (reference sequence). CDR3 sequence (DNA): TGTGCCAGCAGTACGCCATTGGCGACTCGCACAGATACGCAGTATTTT. It is translated as CASSTPLATRTDTQYF.

This clonotype was recorded many times. This chain joins TRBV6-1 and TRBJ2-3; D is possibly TRBD1 (5 bases). The germline V gene encodes CDR1 MNHNS and CDR2 SASEGT. The V gene lost 4 bases and the J gene lost 10 bases, with 12 bases spanning the gap. The length of the CDR3 is 12 residues. CDR3 sequence reads: CASSGDWGSQYF. CDR3 DNA: TGTGCCAGCAGTGGCGACTGGGGCTCGCAGTATTTT.

This clonotype was counted at least ten times. The chain recombines TRBV9 with TRBJ2-7; TRBD2 agrees at 7 bases. CDR1 and CDR2 from the germline V gene are SGDLS and YYNGEE. J was trimmed by 0 bases and V by 2 bases; bases with no gene match: 5. The CDR3 covers 15 residues. The CDR3 DNA reads as TGTGCCAGCAGCGTTCTAGCGGAGAGCTCCTACGAGCAGTACTTC. It encodes CASSVLAESSYEQYF. Full variable domain (remainder filled in from reference TRBV9 and TRBJ2-7): DSGVTQTPKHLITATGQRVTLRCSPRSGDLSVYWYQQSLDQGLQFLIQYYNGEERAKGNILERFSAQQFPDLHSELNLSSLELGDSALYFCASSVLAESSYEQYFGPGTRLTVT.

The chain combines TRBV2 with TRBJ1-1; 10 nucleotides line up with TRBD1. Germline V gene lookup returns CDR1 SNHLY and CDR2 FYNNEI. This CDR3 contains 16 residues. V lost 5 bases to trimming and J lost 6 bases; unmatched junction nucleotides: 12. CDR3 in amino acids: CASSKIPGTGVSEAFF. The CDR3, as DNA: TGTGCCAGCAGTAAGATACCCGGGACAGGGGTGTCTGAAGCTTTCTTT.